Included here is one T cell receptor beta chain sequence, with context. Sequencing used immunoSEQ multiplex PCR; TCRdb keeps in-frame clones, though not all of them. Here the sample spans 200,000 to 250,000 clones, about 93% being singletons. This CDR3 spans 14 amino acids. Germline-derived CDR1 and CDR2 are MGHDK and SYGVNS. V gave up 4 bases and J gave up 7 bases; unmatched junction bases: 7. The record originates from a study of blood T cell repertoires in COVID-19. Background on the study: Nucleic acid was either cDNA or gDNA, and it came from T cells, B-cell-depleted T cells, or PBMCs.

The TCR comes from a man aged 55 to 70 with COVID-19, enrolled during active disease. The specimen sequenced was peripheral blood. The rearrangement uses TRBV25-1 and TRBJ1-2; TRBD1 matches 9 bases. The CDR3 protein is CASSVNRGLSGYTF. CDR3 in DNA: TGTGCCAGCAGTGTTAACAGGGGGCTGAGTGGCTACACCTTC.